This T cell receptor (beta chain) is drawn from a study of CXCR3-negative and CXCR3-positive naive CD8 T cells. Looking at the study overall: A total of 130 million or so TRB reads was generated, with about 1.5 +/- 0.3 million per library.

About this clonotype itself: What it binds is unknown.

Through 5' RACE with UMI labels, the TRB cDNA libraries were prepared. TCRdb reanalyzed the 5' RACE reads, giving one entry per CDR3 protein sequence and no DNA. The sample data list about 56,000 distinct CDR3 sequences. Study-level results: Diversity was high in both naive subsets and much lower in memory cells. Whereas memory cells differed, naive CXCR3-negative and CXCR3-positive cells shared similar TRBV-TRBJ usage. CD5 surface expression was similar among naive subsets, and TCR strength was estimated by inference from TRB CDR3 properties.

Per the germline V gene, CDR1 is MNHEY and CDR2 is SVGAGI. The CDR3 has 13 residues. Input material: memory CD8+ T cells from blood. The chain employs TRBV6-5 and TRBJ1-2. This receptor was obtained from a human donor in good health. Some clones in this sample may be carry-over from other donors' samples. The CDR3 reads CASSYGDNYGYTF.